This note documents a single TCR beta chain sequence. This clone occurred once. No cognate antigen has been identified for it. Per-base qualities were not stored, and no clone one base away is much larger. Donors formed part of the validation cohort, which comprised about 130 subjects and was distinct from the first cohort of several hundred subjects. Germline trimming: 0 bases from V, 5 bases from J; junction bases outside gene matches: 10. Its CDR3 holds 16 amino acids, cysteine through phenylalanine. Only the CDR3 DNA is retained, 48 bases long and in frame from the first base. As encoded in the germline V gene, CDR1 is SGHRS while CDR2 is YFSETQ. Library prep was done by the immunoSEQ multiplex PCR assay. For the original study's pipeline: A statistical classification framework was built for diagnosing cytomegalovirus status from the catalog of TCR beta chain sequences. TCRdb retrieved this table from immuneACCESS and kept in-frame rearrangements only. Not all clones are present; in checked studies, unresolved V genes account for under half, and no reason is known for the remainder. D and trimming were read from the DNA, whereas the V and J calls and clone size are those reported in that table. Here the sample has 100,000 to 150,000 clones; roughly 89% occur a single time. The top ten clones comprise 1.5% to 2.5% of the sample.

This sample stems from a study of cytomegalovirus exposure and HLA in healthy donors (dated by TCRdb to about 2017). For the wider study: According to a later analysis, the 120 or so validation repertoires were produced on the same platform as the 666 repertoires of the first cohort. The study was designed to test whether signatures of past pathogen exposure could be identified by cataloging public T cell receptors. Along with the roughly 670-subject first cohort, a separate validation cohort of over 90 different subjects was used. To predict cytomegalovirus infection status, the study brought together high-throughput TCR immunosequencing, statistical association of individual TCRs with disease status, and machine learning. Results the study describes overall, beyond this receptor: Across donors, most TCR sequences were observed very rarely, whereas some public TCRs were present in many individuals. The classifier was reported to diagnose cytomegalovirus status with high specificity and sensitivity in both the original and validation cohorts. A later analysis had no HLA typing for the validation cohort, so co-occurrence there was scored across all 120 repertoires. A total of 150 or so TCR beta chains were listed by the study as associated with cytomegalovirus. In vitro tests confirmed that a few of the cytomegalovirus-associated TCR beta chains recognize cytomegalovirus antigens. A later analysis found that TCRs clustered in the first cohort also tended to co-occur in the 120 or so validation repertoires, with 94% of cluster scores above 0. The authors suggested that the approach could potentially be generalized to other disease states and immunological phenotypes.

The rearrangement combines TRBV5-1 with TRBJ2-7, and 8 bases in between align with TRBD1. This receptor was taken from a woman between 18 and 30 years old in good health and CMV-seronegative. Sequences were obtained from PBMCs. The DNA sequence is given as TGCGCCAGCAGCTTGGCTCCCCAGGGGGCAGCGAACGAGCAGTACTTC. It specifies CASSLAPQGAANEQYF.